This is a list of T cell receptor beta chains from one sample in a study of molecular identifiers for immune sequencing clone quantification. Each CDR3 protein gets one entry after TCRdb re-called the PCR reads with MiXCR. The top ten hold about 0.75% of the sample, which has about 510,000 distinct CDR3 sequences, about 25% seen once. The specimen sequenced was naive CD8+ T cells from blood, with Jurkat cell RNA spiked in. The receptors stem from a human donor in good health. Some libraries in this study had Jurkat cell RNA spiked in. Both conserved end residues are part of each CDR3. A D gene is named only where the DNA matches it firmly. The size entry is marked missing in some rows and otherwise reads once, few, many or a size class.

d_call: NA; clone_size: NA; v_call: TRBV27; j_call: TRBJ1-2; cdr3_aa: CASGNTGLGYTF; cdr3_nt: TGTGCCAGCGGGAATACAGGGCTTGGCTACACCTTC
d_call: NA; clone_size: many; v_call: TRBV20-1; j_call: TRBJ1-1; cdr3_aa: CSARDSVTEAFF; cdr3_nt: TGCAGTGCTAGAGATTCGGTTACTGAAGCTTTCTTT
d_call: NA; clone_size: many; v_call: TRBV4-1; j_call: TRBJ1-1; cdr3_aa: CASSQEDSANTEAFF; cdr3_nt: TGCGCCAGCAGCCAAGAGGACAGCGCCAACACTGAAGCTTTCTTT
d_call: NA; clone_size: many; v_call: TRBV4-3; j_call: TRBJ2-7; cdr3_aa: CASSQGFDSAYEQYF; cdr3_nt: TGCGCCAGCAGCCAAGGTTTCGACTCTGCCTACGAGCAGTACTTC
d_call: TRBD2; clone_size: NA; v_call: TRBV9; j_call: TRBJ2-7; cdr3_aa: CASSVFGLAGRNEQYF; cdr3_nt: TGTGCCAGCAGCGTATTCGGTCTAGCGGGAAGGAACGAGCAGTACTTC
d_call: TRBD1; clone_size: NA; v_call: TRBV27; j_call: TRBJ2-7; cdr3_aa: CASGAQGAFEQYF; cdr3_nt: TGTGCCAGCGGAGCACAGGGGGCGTTCGAGCAGTACTTC
d_call: TRBD1; clone_size: many; v_call: TRBV5-4; j_call: TRBJ2-3; cdr3_aa: CASSGGQGAHSDTQYF; cdr3_nt: TGTGCCAGCAGCGGCGGACAGGGGGCGCATTCAGATACGCAGTATTTT
d_call: NA; clone_size: NA; v_call: TRBV20-1; j_call: TRBJ1-4; cdr3_aa: CSARVGASNEKLFF; cdr3_nt: TGCAGTGCTCGAGTCGGGGCCTCTAATGAAAAACTGTTTTTT
d_call: TRBD1; clone_size: many; v_call: TRBV30; j_call: TRBJ2-3; cdr3_aa: CAWDSTGTYTDTQYF; cdr3_nt: TGTGCCTGGGACTCGACAGGGACCTACACAGATACGCAGTATTTT
d_call: NA; clone_size: many; v_call: TRBV27; j_call: TRBJ2-2; cdr3_aa: CASSFFGQNTGELFF; cdr3_nt: TGTGCCAGCAGTTTTTTCGGACAGAACACCGGGGAGCTGTTTTTT
d_call: TRBD1; clone_size: NA; v_call: TRBV12-3/TRBV12-4; j_call: TRBJ2-3; cdr3_aa: CATDMAGGILKDTQYF; cdr3_nt: TGTGCCACAGATATGGCAGGGGGCATTTTGAAAGATACGCAGTATTTT
d_call: NA; clone_size: once; v_call: TRBV19; j_call: TRBJ2-2; cdr3_aa: CTSTRTTNTEELFF; cdr3_nt: TGTACCAGTACCAGGACAACAAACACCGAGGAGCTGTTTTTT
d_call: NA; clone_size: few; v_call: TRBV7-6; j_call: TRBJ2-1; cdr3_aa: CASSLTPHYSEANEQFF; cdr3_nt: TGTGCCAGCAGCTTAACCCCTCATTACTCGGAAGCGAATGAGCAGTTCTTC
d_call: NA; clone_size: NA; v_call: TRBV6-2/TRBV6-3; j_call: TRBJ1-2; cdr3_aa: CASSHLQADPHGYTF; cdr3_nt: TGTGCCAGCAGCCACTTACAGGCCGACCCCCATGGCTACACCTTC
d_call: NA; clone_size: many; v_call: TRBV29-1; j_call: TRBJ2-7; cdr3_aa: CSVVLGQGFYEQYF; cdr3_nt: TGCAGCGTTGTCCTAGGGCAGGGGTTCTACGAGCAGTACTTC
d_call: NA; clone_size: many; v_call: TRBV28; j_call: TRBJ1-5; cdr3_aa: CASSFRDSNQPQHF; cdr3_nt: TGTGCCAGCAGTTTCCGGGACAGCAATCAGCCCCAGCATTTT
d_call: NA; clone_size: NA; v_call: TRBV12-3/TRBV12-4; j_call: TRBJ2-3; cdr3_aa: CASSLLGRTSTDTQYF; cdr3_nt: TGTGCCAGCAGTTTACTAGGACGTACTAGCACAGATACGCAGTATTTT
d_call: TRBD1; clone_size: few; v_call: TRBV24-1; j_call: TRBJ2-1; cdr3_aa: CATSEQTGGSYNEQFF; cdr3_nt: TGTGCCACCAGTGAGCAAACAGGGGGGTCCTACAATGAGCAGTTCTTC
d_call: NA; clone_size: few; v_call: TRBV14; j_call: TRBJ2-5; cdr3_aa: CASSPRVGETQYF; cdr3_nt: TGTGCCAGCAGCCCCAGAGTGGGAGAGACCCAGTACTTC
d_call: TRBD1; clone_size: many; v_call: TRBV20-1; j_call: TRBJ1-5; cdr3_aa: CSAGQGRAQPQHF; cdr3_nt: TGCAGTGCGGGACAGGGACGGGCCCAGCCCCAGCATTTT
d_call: TRBD2; clone_size: few; v_call: TRBV20-1; j_call: TRBJ2-7; cdr3_aa: CSARVTSGRFVYEQYF; cdr3_nt: TGCAGTGCTAGAGTTACTAGCGGGAGGTTTGTATACGAGCAGTACTTC
d_call: TRBD1; clone_size: many; v_call: TRBV5-1; j_call: TRBJ2-5; cdr3_aa: CASSYSGQQETQYF; cdr3_nt: TGCGCCAGCAGCTACTCGGGACAGCAAGAGACCCAGTACTTC
d_call: NA; clone_size: few; v_call: TRBV5-6; j_call: TRBJ2-1; cdr3_aa: CASSISHLNNEQFF; cdr3_nt: TGTGCCAGCAGCATCTCCCACCTCAATAATGAGCAGTTCTTC
d_call: NA; clone_size: NA; v_call: TRBV6-1; j_call: TRBJ1-4; cdr3_aa: CASIPPGYGNEKLFF; cdr3_nt: TGTGCCAGCATTCCCCCAGGGTACGGGAATGAAAAACTGTTTTTT
d_call: NA; clone_size: few; v_call: TRBV24-1; j_call: TRBJ2-5; cdr3_aa: CATSEGTDQFGETQYF; cdr3_nt: TGTGCCACCAGTGAGGGGACGGATCAATTCGGGGAGACCCAGTACTTC
d_call: TRBD1; clone_size: NA; v_call: TRBV7-8; j_call: TRBJ1-2; cdr3_aa: CASSLAGGRYYGYTF; cdr3_nt: TGTGCCAGCAGCTTGGCAGGGGGGCGGTACTATGGCTACACCTTC
d_call: NA; clone_size: NA; v_call: TRBV12-3/TRBV12-4; j_call: TRBJ2-1; cdr3_aa: CASSPLQRWDNEQFF; cdr3_nt: TGTGCCAGCAGTCCCCTGCAGAGATGGGACAATGAGCAGTTCTTC
d_call: TRBD1; clone_size: many; v_call: TRBV23-1; j_call: TRBJ2-3; cdr3_aa: CASSQSNVDRPFCTDTQYF; cdr3_nt: TGCGCCAGCAGTCAATCGAACGTGGACAGGCCGTTTTGCACAGATACGCAGTATTTT
d_call: NA; clone_size: NA; v_call: TRBV27; j_call: TRBJ1-1; cdr3_aa: CASSLSFSGMNTEAFF; cdr3_nt: TGTGCCAGCAGTTTATCGTTTTCAGGGATGAACACTGAAGCTTTCTTT
d_call: NA; clone_size: many; v_call: TRBV20-1; j_call: TRBJ1-4; cdr3_aa: CSATHVQANEKLFF; cdr3_nt: TGCAGTGCTACCCACGTGCAGGCTAATGAAAAACTGTTTTTT
d_call: NA; clone_size: few; v_call: TRBV19; j_call: TRBJ1-6; cdr3_aa: CASSTGLGPYGPLHF; cdr3_nt: TGTGCCAGTAGTACGGGGCTGGGACCCTATGGACCCCTCCACTTT
d_call: NA; clone_size: few; v_call: TRBV30; j_call: TRBJ2-2; cdr3_aa: CAWSYWNTGELFF; cdr3_nt: TGTGCCTGGAGTTACTGGAACACCGGGGAGCTGTTTTTT
d_call: NA; clone_size: few; v_call: TRBV19; j_call: TRBJ2-5; cdr3_aa: CATSLRDNQETQYF; cdr3_nt: TGTGCTACTTCTTTACGGGACAACCAAGAGACCCAGTACTTC
d_call: NA; clone_size: NA; v_call: TRBV6-2/TRBV6-3; j_call: TRBJ1-3; cdr3_aa: CASSYRAVSSSGNTIYF; cdr3_nt: TGTGCCAGCAGTTACCGGGCCGTTTCGTCCTCTGGAAACACCATATATTTT
d_call: NA; clone_size: NA; v_call: TRBV3-2; j_call: TRBJ2-1; cdr3_aa: CASSTPQGGEFF; cdr3_nt: TGTGCCAGCAGCACACCTCAGGGCGGTGAGTTCTTC
d_call: NA; clone_size: many; v_call: TRBV11-2; j_call: TRBJ2-4; cdr3_aa: CASSLEVENIQYF; cdr3_nt: TGTGCCAGCAGCTTAGAGGTAGAAAACATTCAGTACTTC
d_call: NA; clone_size: many; v_call: TRBV6-2/TRBV6-3; j_call: TRBJ2-5; cdr3_aa: CASSYYPGTTEETQYF; cdr3_nt: TGTGCCAGCAGTTACTACCCTGGAACTACGGAGGAGACCCAGTACTTC
d_call: TRBD1; clone_size: many; v_call: TRBV4-3; j_call: TRBJ2-3; cdr3_aa: CASSQRTGGTDTQYF; cdr3_nt: TGCGCCAGCAGCCAACGGACAGGCGGCACAGATACGCAGTATTTT
d_call: TRBD1; clone_size: many; v_call: TRBV28; j_call: TRBJ1-1; cdr3_aa: CASRPTGSTEAFF; cdr3_nt: TGTGCCAGCAGACCGACAGGGTCCACTGAAGCTTTCTTT
d_call: TRBD2; clone_size: NA; v_call: TRBV12-3/TRBV12-4; j_call: TRBJ2-3; cdr3_aa: CATYSGGAGTDTQYF; cdr3_nt: TGTGCCACTTATAGCGGGGGTGCGGGCACAGATACGCAGTATTTT
d_call: NA; clone_size: few; v_call: TRBV4-1; j_call: TRBJ2-7; cdr3_aa: CASSQGREQYF; cdr3_nt: TGCGCCAGCAGCCAAGGGCGGGAGCAGTACTTC
d_call: NA; clone_size: few; v_call: TRBV28; j_call: TRBJ2-5; cdr3_aa: CASSLFVKVAAQETQYF; cdr3_nt: TGTGCCAGCAGTTTATTTGTTAAGGTGGCAGCCCAAGAGACCCAGTACTTC
d_call: TRBD1; clone_size: NA; v_call: TRBV12-3/TRBV12-4; j_call: TRBJ2-3; cdr3_aa: CASRRDRPDTQYF; cdr3_nt: TGTGCCAGCAGGAGGGACAGACCAGATACGCAGTATTTT
d_call: TRBD2; clone_size: NA; v_call: TRBV27; j_call: TRBJ2-3; cdr3_aa: CASSPLAGRADTQYF; cdr3_nt: TGTGCCAGCAGTCCTCTAGCGGGACGCGCAGATACGCAGTATTTT
d_call: NA; clone_size: NA; v_call: TRBV25-1; j_call: TRBJ2-1; cdr3_aa: CASSETLAGGDEQFF; cdr3_nt: TGTGCCAGCAGTGAAACACTAGCCGGTGGGGATGAGCAGTTCTTC
d_call: NA; clone_size: few; v_call: TRBV19; j_call: TRBJ1-4; cdr3_aa: CASSTRGEAPFWPNEKLFF; cdr3_nt: TGTGCCAGTAGTACTCGTGGGGAGGCGCCATTCTGGCCTAATGAAAAACTGTTTTTT
d_call: NA; clone_size: few; v_call: TRBV28; j_call: TRBJ2-2; cdr3_aa: CASSFSWSTGELFF; cdr3_nt: TGTGCCAGCAGTTTTAGCTGGAGCACCGGGGAGCTGTTTTTT
d_call: NA; clone_size: NA; v_call: TRBV11-2; j_call: TRBJ2-1; cdr3_aa: CASSITIGDEQFF; cdr3_nt: TGTGCCAGCAGCATCACAATAGGGGATGAGCAGTTCTTC
d_call: TRBD2; clone_size: NA; v_call: TRBV27; j_call: TRBJ2-7; cdr3_aa: CASSPGGRPYEQYF; cdr3_nt: TGTGCCAGCAGCCCGGGAGGACGCCCCTACGAGCAGTACTTC
d_call: NA; clone_size: NA; v_call: TRBV6-5; j_call: TRBJ2-2; cdr3_aa: CASSYSRPGLTGELFF; cdr3_nt: TGTGCCAGCAGTTACTCACGGCCAGGACTCACCGGGGAGCTGTTTTTT
d_call: TRBD2; clone_size: NA; v_call: TRBV4-3; j_call: TRBJ2-5; cdr3_aa: CASSPSGSGRFETQYF; cdr3_nt: TGCGCCAGCAGCCCATCGGGCAGCGGGAGATTTGAGACCCAGTACTTC
d_call: NA; clone_size: many; v_call: TRBV28; j_call: TRBJ2-5; cdr3_aa: CASSLLGDQETQYF; cdr3_nt: TGTGCCAGCAGTTTGTTGGGGGACCAAGAGACCCAGTACTTC
d_call: NA; clone_size: NA; v_call: TRBV27; j_call: TRBJ2-4; cdr3_aa: CASSNHNNIQYF; cdr3_nt: TGTGCCAGCAGCAACCACAATAACATTCAGTACTTC